Listed below are T cell receptor beta chains from one sample, sequenced in a study of radiotherapy plus CTLA-4 blockade in lung cancer. Only in-frame clones appear in the TCRdb table, and some are missing; sequencing was by immunoSEQ multiplex PCR. The sample includes 130,000 or so clones, about 87% seen only once; the top ten take approximately 6.6%. The sequencing here drew on peripheral blood, taken from a patient treated with radiotherapy plus ipilimumab. These receptors were taken from a human donor with non-small cell lung cancer that progressed on radiotherapy plus ipilimumab. The CDR3 runs from the conserved cysteine through the conserved F or W. The D gene is left open where the match is weak. Size is omitted from some rows. Given values are once, few, many or a class for expanded clones.

cdr3_nt: TGTGCCAGCAGCATTAGCGGGGGTAGGGATGAGCAGTTCTTC; cdr3_aa: CASSISGGRDEQFF; d_call: TRBD2; clone_size: -; v_call: TRBV7-8; j_call: TRBJ2-1
cdr3_nt: TGTGCCAGCACGTCAGGGAGGGGGGACGACAACTTCTTC; cdr3_aa: CASTSGRGDDNFF; d_call: -; clone_size: -; v_call: TRBV7-9; j_call: TRBJ2-1
cdr3_nt: TGCGCCAGCAGCTTACGACTAGCGGATAGCTACAATGAGCAGTTCTTC; cdr3_aa: CASSLRLADSYNEQFF; d_call: TRBD2; clone_size: -; v_call: TRBV5-1; j_call: TRBJ2-1
cdr3_nt: TGTGCCAGCAGTTTACTAGCGGGAGTAAGTGAGCAGTTCTTC; cdr3_aa: CASSLLAGVSEQFF; d_call: TRBD2; clone_size: -; v_call: TRBV28; j_call: TRBJ2-1
cdr3_nt: TGCAGCGTTGTGGGGGGGCTCGGGGAGCTGTTTTTT; cdr3_aa: CSVVGGLGELFF; d_call: -; clone_size: -; v_call: TRBV29-1; j_call: TRBJ2-2
cdr3_nt: TGTGCCAGCAGCTTAGGGCCGGTCGTCGCTGAAGCTTTCTTT; cdr3_aa: CASSLGPVVAEAFF; d_call: -; clone_size: once; v_call: TRBV7-6; j_call: TRBJ1-1
cdr3_nt: TGCGCCAGCAGTCTAGCGGGACTGAGGGAAGAGACCCAGTACTTC; cdr3_aa: CASSLAGLREETQYF; d_call: TRBD2; clone_size: -; v_call: TRBV5-1; j_call: TRBJ2-5
cdr3_nt: TGTGCCAGCAGCCCCCGGGCCCTGGATGAGCAGTTCTTC; cdr3_aa: CASSPRALDEQFF; d_call: -; clone_size: -; v_call: TRBV7-2; j_call: TRBJ2-1
cdr3_nt: TGTGCCAGTTCGTCTCCCCAGGCTAGCGGGGGCACAGATACGCAGTATTTT; cdr3_aa: CASSSPQASGGTDTQYF; d_call: TRBD2; clone_size: once; v_call: TRBV2; j_call: TRBJ2-3
cdr3_nt: TGTGCCTGGAGTCGGGGGGAGGGCTACGAGCAGTACTTC; cdr3_aa: CAWSRGEGYEQYF; d_call: TRBD2; clone_size: -; v_call: TRBV30; j_call: TRBJ2-7
cdr3_nt: TGTGCCAGCAGTGAAGCGGTCGGTACAAGGGCCCAGCATTTT; cdr3_aa: CASSEAVGTRAQHF; d_call: -; clone_size: -; v_call: TRBV6-1; j_call: TRBJ1-5
cdr3_nt: TGTGCCAGTAGTGCCCTCGGCAGGGGAGATCAGCCCCAGCATTTT; cdr3_aa: CASSALGRGDQPQHF; d_call: -; clone_size: many; v_call: TRBV19; j_call: TRBJ1-5
cdr3_nt: TGTGCCTGGACGGGACAGGGGCAAACCGGGGAGCTGTTTTTT; cdr3_aa: CAWTGQGQTGELFF; d_call: TRBD1; clone_size: -; v_call: TRBV30; j_call: TRBJ2-2
cdr3_nt: TGTGCCAGCAGTGAACCGGGGACTTTAAATCAGCCCCAGCATTTT; cdr3_aa: CASSEPGTLNQPQHF; d_call: -; clone_size: -; v_call: TRBV2; j_call: TRBJ1-5
cdr3_nt: TGTGCCAGCAGTTACCCCCTCCCACAGGGATTGGGGCTGTTTTTT; cdr3_aa: CASSYPLPQGLGLFF; d_call: -; clone_size: -; v_call: TRBV6-6; j_call: TRBJ2-2
cdr3_nt: TGTGCCAGCACCGGAGCCTCGGGGCTAAACTACGAGCAGTACTTC; cdr3_aa: CASTGASGLNYEQYF; d_call: -; clone_size: -; v_call: TRBV2; j_call: TRBJ2-7
cdr3_nt: TGTGCCAGCAGTCGGGGCCTCGGCCCTGCAGAGACCCAGTACTTC; cdr3_aa: CASSRGLGPAETQYF; d_call: -; clone_size: -; v_call: TRBV6-6; j_call: TRBJ2-5
cdr3_nt: TGCAGCGTAGTCAAACAGGGGAGTGGGTATGGCTACACCTTC; cdr3_aa: CSVVKQGSGYGYTF; d_call: TRBD1; clone_size: -; v_call: TRBV29-1; j_call: TRBJ1-2
cdr3_nt: TGTGCCAGCAGCCCAGGACCTACCTACGAGCAGTACTTC; cdr3_aa: CASSPGPTYEQYF; d_call: -; clone_size: once; v_call: TRBV7-6; j_call: TRBJ2-7
cdr3_nt: TGTGCCAGTAGTATAAAATTAGGGAGTCAGAGGACTGAAGCTTTCTTT; cdr3_aa: CASSIKLGSQRTEAFF; d_call: -; clone_size: few; v_call: TRBV19; j_call: TRBJ1-1
cdr3_nt: TGTGCCAGCAGCCCTGGACCAGGGACCCGGGGCTACACCTTC; cdr3_aa: CASSPGPGTRGYTF; d_call: -; clone_size: -; v_call: TRBV21-1; j_call: TRBJ1-2
cdr3_nt: TGTGCCAGCAGCTTAGACGCCGTAGCGGGAGTTAGAGGATACAATGAGCAGTTCTTC; cdr3_aa: CASSLDAVAGVRGYNEQFF; d_call: TRBD2; clone_size: once; v_call: TRBV11-2; j_call: TRBJ2-1
cdr3_nt: TGTGCCAGCACCGCCGGACTAGCGACCTACAATGAGCAGTTCTTC; cdr3_aa: CASTAGLATYNEQFF; d_call: TRBD2; clone_size: once; v_call: TRBV7-9; j_call: TRBJ2-1